This T cell receptor (beta chain) was obtained from a study of vaccination and CD4 T cells after COVID-19. Comments on this clonotype: What it binds is not known.

Once obtained from cultured CD4+ T cells, the DNA was sequenced using the Oncomine TCR Beta short-read assay. MiXCR, run by TCRdb on the PCR reads, gives a single entry per CDR3 protein. Among some 20,000 distinct CDR3 sequences listed, roughly three fifths were seen once. Noted treatment: roughly 10-day PBMC culture with coronavirus spike peptide pools or control peptides (ViraFEST assay). Germline-derived CDR1 and CDR2 are SGHNT and YENEEA. This CDR3 contains 16 residues. V shed 7 bases, J shed 7 bases, and the junction held 14 bases outside the gene matches. Specimen: CD4+ T cells from blood, cultured in vitro. The chain links TRBV11-3 to TRBJ2-3, with 10 bases identical to TRBD2. This receptor was taken from a human donor who had recovered from COVID-19. The chain's CDR3 is CASTHYSGGPSNTQYF. CDR3 bases: TGTGCCAGCACCCATTATAGCGGGGGGCCCTCTAATACGCAGTATTTT.